One sample yielded the 17 T cell receptor beta chains listed below, sequenced in a study of T cell changes during pregnancy in multiple sclerosis. TCRdb's copy holds only in-frame clones and misses some; the assay was immunoSEQ multiplex PCR. The sample holds about 46,000 clones, 91% seen once. The sample here was CD8+ T cells from peripheral blood mononuclear cells, taken after pregnancy. The receptors were sampled from a female donor with multiple sclerosis, enrolled in a pregnancy study.

The V and J genes are TRBV6-5 and TRBJ2-7, with D perhaps matching TRBD2 (5 bases). Looked up from germline, CDR1 is MNHEY and CDR2 is SVGAGI. The CDR3 runs to 15 residues. Trimming removed 2 bases at V and 0 bases at J, with 11 bases between. Here the CDR3 reads CASSYSGASSYEQYF. The CDR3 DNA reads TGTGCCAGCAGTTACAGCGGTGCCAGCTCCTACGAGCAGTACTTC.

The chain combines TRBV7-9 with TRBJ1-2; unclear D gene. Germline-derived CDR1 and CDR2 are SEHNR and FQNEAQ (reference sequence). V was trimmed by 7 bases and J by 6 bases, leaving 12 bases between them. The CDR3 is 12 residues long. This CDR3 reads CASNGGLHGYTF. In nucleotides, the CDR3 is TGTGCCAGCAACGGAGGGCTCCATGGCTACACCTTC.

The chain combines TRBV5-6 with TRBJ2-7; TRBD2 matches 14 bases. CDR1 is SGHDT and CDR2 is YYEEEE in the germline V gene. The CDR3 loop spans 18 amino acids. J lost 3 bases, V lost 0 bases, and 8 bases had no gene match. The CDR3 is CASSLDGRGLAGVYEQYF. The CDR3 DNA reads TGTGCCAGCAGCTTGGACGGTCGGGGACTAGCGGGGGTCTACGAGCAGTACTTC.

This CDR3 reads CASSLTWTLGNEQFF. CDR3 in DNA: TGTGCCAGCAGCCTTACCTGGACTCTGGGAAATGAGCAGTTCTTC. The chain employs TRBV9 and TRBJ2-1, with D possibly matching TRBD2 (5 bases). The CDR3 loop spans 15 amino acids. Germline CDR1 reads SGDLS; CDR2 reads YYNGEE. Trimming left V 4 bases short and J 7 bases short, with 18 bases between.

The V call is TRBV29-1, the J call TRBJ1-2; D unresolved. Deletions cut 4 bases from V and 4 bases from J, with 10 bases between. CDR3 size: 12 residues. Germline values: CDR1 SQVTM, CDR2 ANQGSEA. As DNA, the CDR3 is TGCAGCGTTGTGGCAGGCCTCTATGGCTACACCTTC. Amino acid sequence: CSVVAGLYGYTF.

This clone was counted a single time. V and J are TRBV19 and TRBJ1-1; 7 nucleotides align to TRBD1. The CDR3 extends over 15 amino acids. Losses at the gene ends were 7 bases for V and 3 bases for J; bases not matched to a gene: 11. Looked up from germline, CDR1 is LNHDA and CDR2 is SQIVND (reference sequence). The CDR3 loop is CASTKTMTGYTEAFF. The CDR3 coding sequence is TGTGCCAGTACCAAGACTATGACAGGGTACACTGAAGCTTTCTTT. The variable domain in full, with the rest retrieved from reference TRBV19 and TRBJ1-1, is DGGITQSPKYLFRKEGQNVTLSCEQNLNHDAMYWYRQDPGQGLRLIYYSQIVNDFQKGDIAEGYSVSREKKESFPLTVTSAQKNPTAFYLCASTKTMTGYTEAFFGQGTRLTVV.

J is TRBJ2-2 and V is TRBV7-7; no clear D gene. V was shortened by 1 base and J by 3 bases, with 9 bases between the two germline ends. Germline assignment: CDR1 SSHAT and CDR2 FNYEAQ (reference sequence). This CDR3 is 15 amino acids long. The CDR3 sequence: CASSLGPVYTGELFF. The DNA of the CDR3 is TGTGCCAGCAGCTTAGGTCCGGTTTACACCGGGGAGCTGTTTTTT.

This chain uses TRBV9 with TRBJ2-5, with 9 bases identical to TRBD1. There are 15 residues in the CDR3. The junction had 8 bases not matched to a gene; V was cut back by 4 bases and J by 4 bases. Per the germline V gene, CDR1 is SGDLS and CDR2 is YYNGEE. CDR3: CASSSRDRVVETQYF. DNA for the CDR3: TGTGCCAGCAGCTCCCGGGACAGGGTCGTAGAGACCCAGTACTTC. Full variable domain (outside the CDR3, taken from reference TRBV9 and TRBJ2-5): DSGVTQTPKHLITATGQRVTLRCSPRSGDLSVYWYQQSLDQGLQFLIQYYNGEERAKGNILERFSAQQFPDLHSELNLSSLELGDSALYFCASSSRDRVVETQYFGPGTRLLVL.

This chain uses TRBV7-9 with TRBJ2-7, with TRBD2 identical over 7 bases. J was trimmed by 2 bases and V by 5 bases; bases with no gene match: 9. Germline assignment: CDR1 SEHNR and CDR2 FQNEAQ (reference sequence). The CDR3 totals 15 residues. This CDR3 reads CASSPGTSATYEQYF. In DNA form, the CDR3 reads TGTGCCAGCAGCCCAGGAACTAGCGCAACCTACGAGCAGTACTTC.

The chain employs TRBV2 and TRBJ1-1; 9 bases are shared with TRBD1. Per the germline V gene, CDR1 is SNHLY and CDR2 is FYNNEI. The CDR3 has 13 amino acids. V was clipped by 4 bases and J by 6 bases; unmatched bases: 3. The CDR3 DNA reads TGTGCCAGCAGTGGGGGACAGGGTCCTGAAGCTTTCTTT. Translation: CASSGGQGPEAFF. The variable domain in full, with the rest retrieved from reference TRBV2 and TRBJ1-1, is EPEVTQTPSHQVTQMGQEVILRCVPISNHLYFYWYRQILGQKVEFLVSFYNNEISEKSEIFDDQFSVERPDGSNFTLKIRSTKLEDSAMYFCASSGGQGPEAFFGQGTRLTVV.

The J gene is TRBJ1-2, the V gene TRBV6-4; no clear D. This CDR3 contains 15 residues. The germline V gene encodes CDR1 MRHNA and CDR2 SNTAGT. V lost 2 bases and J lost 5, with 15 bases in between. The CDR3 DNA reads as TGTGCCAGCAGTGACGGCAGGACGGGATTATATGGCTACACCTTC. Its protein product is CASSDGRTGLYGYTF.

The chain is built from TRBV6-5 and TRBJ2-3, with D possibly TRBD1 on 6 matching bases. The germline V gene encodes CDR1 MNHEY and CDR2 SVGAGI. The CDR3 covers 13 residues. Between the trimmed V and J ends, which lost 8 bases and 3 bases, there was a span of 12 bases. The CDR3 DNA is TGTGCCAGCGGGGTGGGGGCAACAGATACGCAGTATTTT. Encoded protein: CASGVGATDTQYF.

This chain joins TRBV19 and TRBJ2-1, with a tentative D call TRBD2 (6 bases). Germline V CDR1 and CDR2: LNHDA, SQIVND (reference sequence). The CDR3 extends over 16 amino acids. V was trimmed by 5 bases and J by 3 bases, leaving 17 bases between them. CDR3 coding DNA: TGTGCCAGTAGTTACCTCGGGGGTTACCTCTACAATGAGCAGTTCTTC. Protein: CASSYLGGYLYNEQFF.

V usage is TRBV5-6 and J usage is TRBJ2-3, with a possible D match to TRBD2 (5 bases). CDR1 and CDR2 (germline): SGHDT, YYEEEE. Trimming left V 4 bases short and J 1 base short, with 16 bases between. CDR3 length equals 16 residues. CDR3 loop: CASSPRGLARTDTQYF. The CDR3 bases are TGTGCCAGCAGCCCACGAGGGCTAGCCCGCACAGATACGCAGTATTTT.

The chain couples TRBV11-2 to TRBJ2-7; D possibly corresponds to TRBD2 (6 bases). V dropped 1 base and J dropped 3 bases, with 7 bases sitting between them. Germline assignment: CDR1 SGHAT and CDR2 FQNNGV. This CDR3 is built from 13 residues. The CDR3 is CASSLAGDYEQYF. The CDR3, as DNA: TGTGCCAGCAGCTTAGCGGGGGACTACGAGCAGTACTTC. Filled out from reference TRBV11-2 and TRBJ2-7, the complete variable domain reads EAGVAQSPRYKIIEKRQSVAFWCNPISGHATLYWYQQILGQGPKLLIQFQNNGVVDDSQLPKDRFSAERLKGVDSTLKIQPAKLEDSAVYLCASSLAGDYEQYFGPGTRLTVT.

The V gene is TRBV10-2, the J gene TRBJ2-1, with 11 bases that match TRBD1. The CDR3 extends over 12 amino acids. Germline V gene data show CDR1 as WSHSY and CDR2 as SAAADI. With 8 bases clipped from V and 9 bases from J, the junction kept 3 bases outside the gene matches. The CDR3 protein is CASGDRGIEQFF. In DNA form, the CDR3 reads TGCGCCAGCGGGGACAGGGGGATTGAGCAGTTCTTC.

This rearrangement joins TRBV9 to TRBJ2-7; the match to TRBD1 covers 10 bases. The V and J ends lost 5 bases and 4 bases, in that order; junction bases with no gene match: 9. Germline V gene data show CDR1 as SGDLS and CDR2 as YYNGEE. This CDR3 spans 15 amino acids. The CDR3 sequence: CASSPRDRGAYEQYF. As DNA, the CDR3 is TGTGCCAGCAGTCCCCGGGACAGGGGAGCTTACGAGCAGTACTTC. The variable domain in full, with the rest retrieved from reference TRBV9 and TRBJ2-7, is DSGVTQTPKHLITATGQRVTLRCSPRSGDLSVYWYQQSLDQGLQFLIQYYNGEERAKGNILERFSAQQFPDLHSELNLSSLELGDSALYFCASSPRDRGAYEQYFGPGTRLTVT.